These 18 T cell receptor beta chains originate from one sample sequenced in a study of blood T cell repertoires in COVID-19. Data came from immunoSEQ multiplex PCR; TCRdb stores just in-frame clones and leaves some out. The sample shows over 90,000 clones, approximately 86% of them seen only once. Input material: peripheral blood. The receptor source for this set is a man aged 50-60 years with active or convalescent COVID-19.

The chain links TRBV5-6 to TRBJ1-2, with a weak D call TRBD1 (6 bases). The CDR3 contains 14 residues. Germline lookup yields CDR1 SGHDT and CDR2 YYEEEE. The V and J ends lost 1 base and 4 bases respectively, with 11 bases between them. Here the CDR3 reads CASSLQGPSYGYTF. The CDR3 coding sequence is TGTGCCAGCAGCTTGCAGGGGCCTAGCTATGGCTACACCTTC.

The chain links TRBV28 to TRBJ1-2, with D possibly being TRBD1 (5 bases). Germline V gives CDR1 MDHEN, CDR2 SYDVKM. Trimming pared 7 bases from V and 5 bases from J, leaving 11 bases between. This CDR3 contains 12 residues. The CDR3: CASTLTAYGYTF. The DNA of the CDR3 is TGTGCCAGCACCCTGACAGCTTATGGCTACACCTTC.

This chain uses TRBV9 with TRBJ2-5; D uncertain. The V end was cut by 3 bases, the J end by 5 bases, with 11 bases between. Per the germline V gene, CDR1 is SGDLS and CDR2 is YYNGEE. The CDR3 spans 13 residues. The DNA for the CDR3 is TGTGCCAGCAGCGGAGCGCAGACTGAGACCCAGTACTTC. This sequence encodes CASSGAQTETQYF.

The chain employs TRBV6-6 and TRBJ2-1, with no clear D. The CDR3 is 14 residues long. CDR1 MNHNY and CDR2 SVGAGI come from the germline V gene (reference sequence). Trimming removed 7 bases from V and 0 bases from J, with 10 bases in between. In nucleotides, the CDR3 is TGTGCCAGCAACCCACAGAGCTCCTACAATGAGCAGTTCTTC. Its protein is CASNPQSSYNEQFF.

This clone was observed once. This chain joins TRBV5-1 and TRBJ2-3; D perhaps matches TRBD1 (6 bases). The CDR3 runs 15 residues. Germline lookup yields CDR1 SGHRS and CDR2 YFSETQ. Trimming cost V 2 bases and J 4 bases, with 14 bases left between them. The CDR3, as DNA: TGCGCCAGCAGCTTACAGGGACGGGCCCCAGATACGCAGTATTTT. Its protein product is CASSLQGRAPDTQYF.

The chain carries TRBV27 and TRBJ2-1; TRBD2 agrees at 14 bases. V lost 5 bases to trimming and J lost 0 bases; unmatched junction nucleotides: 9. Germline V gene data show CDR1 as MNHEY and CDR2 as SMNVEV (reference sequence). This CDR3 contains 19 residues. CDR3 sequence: CASSITGLAGVSSYNEQFF. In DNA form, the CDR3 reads TGTGCCAGCAGTATAACGGGACTAGCGGGGGTAAGCTCCTACAATGAGCAGTTCTTC.

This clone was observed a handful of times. The CDR3 DNA reads as TGTGCCAGCAGTTTGACCGGAGACAATGAGCAGTTCTTC. Its translation: CASSLTGDNEQFF. This sequence joins TRBV6-5 and TRBJ2-1; D is uncertain. The CDR3 extends over 13 amino acids. Germline values: CDR1 MNHEY, CDR2 SVGAGI. V was cut by 4 bases and J by 5 bases, with 9 bases left in between.

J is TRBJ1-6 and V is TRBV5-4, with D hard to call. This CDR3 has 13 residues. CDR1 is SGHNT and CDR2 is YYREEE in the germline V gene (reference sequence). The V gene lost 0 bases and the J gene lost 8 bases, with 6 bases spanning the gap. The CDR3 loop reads CASSLERDSPLHF. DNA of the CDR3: TGTGCCAGCAGCTTGGAGAGGGATTCACCCCTCCACTTT.

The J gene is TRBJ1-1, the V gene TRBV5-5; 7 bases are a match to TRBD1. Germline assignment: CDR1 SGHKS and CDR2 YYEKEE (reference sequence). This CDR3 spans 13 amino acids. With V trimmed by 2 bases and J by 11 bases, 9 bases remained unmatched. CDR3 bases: TGTGCCAGCAGCTTACAGGGGTTCCCGCCGGCTTTCTTT. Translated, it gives CASSLQGFPPAFF.

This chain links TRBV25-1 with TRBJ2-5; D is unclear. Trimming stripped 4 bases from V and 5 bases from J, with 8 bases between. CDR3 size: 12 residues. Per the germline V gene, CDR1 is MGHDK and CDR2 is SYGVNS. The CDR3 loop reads CASSAGWETQYF. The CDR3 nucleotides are TGTGCCAGCAGTGCCGGGTGGGAGACCCAGTACTTC.

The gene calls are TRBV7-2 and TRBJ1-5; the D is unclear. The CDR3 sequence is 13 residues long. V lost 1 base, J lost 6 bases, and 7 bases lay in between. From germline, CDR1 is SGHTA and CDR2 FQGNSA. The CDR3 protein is CASSLDQVQPQHF. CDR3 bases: TGTGCCAGCAGCTTAGACCAGGTTCAGCCCCAGCATTTT.

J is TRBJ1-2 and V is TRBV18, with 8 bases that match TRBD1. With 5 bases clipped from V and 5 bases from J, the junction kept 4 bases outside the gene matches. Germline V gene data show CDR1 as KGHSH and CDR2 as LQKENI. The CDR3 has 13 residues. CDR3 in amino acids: CASSSDREYGYTF. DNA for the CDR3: TGTGCCAGCTCATCGGACAGGGAATATGGCTACACCTTC.

The CDR3 region is CASSFPRRDRAYEQYF. The CDR3, as DNA: TGTGCCAGCAGCTTCCCGAGACGGGACAGGGCCTACGAGCAGTACTTC. The chain is built from TRBV11-3 and TRBJ2-7; 9 bases map to TRBD1. The J segment lost 2 bases and the V segment lost 3 bases, leaving 8 bases of the junction unmatched. The length of the CDR3 is 16 residues. Per the germline V gene, CDR1 is SGHNT and CDR2 is YENEEA.

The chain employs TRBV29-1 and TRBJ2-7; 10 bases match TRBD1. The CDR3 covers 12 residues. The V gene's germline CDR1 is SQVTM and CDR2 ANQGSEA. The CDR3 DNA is TGCAGTGGGACAGGGGACACCTACGAGCAGTACTTC. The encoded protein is CSGTGDTYEQYF.

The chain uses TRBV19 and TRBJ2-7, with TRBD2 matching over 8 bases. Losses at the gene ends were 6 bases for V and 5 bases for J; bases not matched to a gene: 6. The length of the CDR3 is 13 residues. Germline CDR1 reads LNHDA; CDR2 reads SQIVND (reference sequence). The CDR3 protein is CASRSGGSDEQYV. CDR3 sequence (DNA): TGTGCCAGTAGAAGCGGGGGAAGCGACGAGCAGTACGTC.

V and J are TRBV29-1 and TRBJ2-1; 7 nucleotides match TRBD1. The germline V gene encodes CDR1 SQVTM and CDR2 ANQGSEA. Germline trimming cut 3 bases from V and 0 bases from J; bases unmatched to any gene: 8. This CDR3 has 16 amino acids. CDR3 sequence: CSVEDPGQSSYNEQFF. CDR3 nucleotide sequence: TGCAGCGTTGAGGATCCGGGACAGAGCTCCTACAATGAGCAGTTCTTC.

The CDR3 reads CASSKRGETQYF. The CDR3 nucleotides are TGTGCCAGCAGTAAAAGGGGCGAGACCCAGTACTTC. This chain uses TRBV7-2 with TRBJ2-5; tentative D call: TRBD1 (5 bases). Per germline, CDR1 SGHTA and CDR2 FQGNSA. V was pared by 6 bases and J by 5 bases, with 10 bases between. The CDR3 runs to 12 residues.

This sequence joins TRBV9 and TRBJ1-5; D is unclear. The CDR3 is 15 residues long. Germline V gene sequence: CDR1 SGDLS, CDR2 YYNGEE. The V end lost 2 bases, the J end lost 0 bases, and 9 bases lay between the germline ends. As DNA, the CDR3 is TGTGCCAGCAGCGTTTCCGGAGATAGCAATCAGCCCCAGCATTTT. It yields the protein CASSVSGDSNQPQHF.